This TCR beta chain stems from a study of blood T cell repertoires in COVID-19. Assay used: immunoSEQ multiplex PCR; TCRdb lists only in-frame clones, some missing. The profile shows over 150,000 clones, over 70% of them singletons. V gave up 3 bases and J gave up 11 bases, with 13 bases separating them. Germline CDR1 reads KGHSH; CDR2 reads LQKENI. CDR3 length: 12 residues. This receptor was taken from a woman aged 35 to 49 with COVID-19, enrolled during active disease. The chain is built from TRBV18 and TRBJ1-1; D remains unclear. The sequenced sample consisted of peripheral blood. CDR3 amino acids: CASSPGSEVAFF. The CDR3 DNA reads as TGTGCCAGCTCACCGGGGAGTGAAGTGGCTTTCTTT. The whole variable domain, filled in from reference TRBV18 and TRBJ1-1, reads NAGVMQNPRHLVRRRGQEARLRCSPMKGHSHVYWYRQLPEEGLKFMVYLQKENIIDESGMPKERFSAEFPKEGPSILRIQQVVRGDSAAYFCASSPGSEVAFFGQGTRLTVV.